These 30 T cell receptor beta chains came from one sample sequenced in a study of T cell repertoires in ileal Crohn's disease. Repertoires were generated with immunoSEQ multiplex PCR, while TCRdb's copy carries only in-frame clones and drops some. The table lists more than 25,000 clones, around three quarters of them singletons. Sequenced sample: ileal tissue. The receptor source for this set is an adult with Crohn's disease.

This CDR3 reads CASRPAGENEQFF. The CDR3 bases are TGTGCCAGCAGACCAGCGGGCGAGAATGAGCAGTTCTTC. The gene calls are TRBV6-6 and TRBJ2-1; weak D call: TRBD2 (6 bases). V was cut by 6 bases and J by 7 bases, with 13 bases left in between. Germline lookup yields CDR1 MNHNY and CDR2 SVGAGI (reference sequence). The CDR3 is made up of 13 amino acids.

The chain is built from TRBV29-1 and TRBJ2-7; no firm D call. Trimming pared 4 bases from V and 7 bases from J, leaving 14 bases between. Germline loops: CDR1 SQVTM, CDR2 ANQGSEA. The CDR3 loop spans 12 amino acids. This CDR3 reads CSVGRVEREQYF. The DNA for the CDR3 is TGCAGCGTTGGACGCGTGGAGAGGGAGCAGTACTTC.

The chain recombines TRBV20-1 with TRBJ2-5, with D unclear. The germline V gene encodes CDR1 DFQATT and CDR2 SNEGSKA (reference sequence). This CDR3 spans 11 amino acids. Trimming took off 2 bases at V and 3 bases at J, with 4 bases between the two ends. CDR3 in DNA: TGCAGTGCTAGACCCGAAGAGACCCAGTACTTC. Its protein product is CSARPEETQYF.

The chain has TRBV5-1 and TRBJ2-5, with D hard to call. V was clipped by 0 bases and J by 4 bases, with 13 bases between them. Germline V gene lookup returns CDR1 SGHRS and CDR2 YFSETQ. This CDR3 has 15 amino acids. This chain's CDR3 is CASSLADIGPETQYF. The CDR3 nucleotides are TGCGCCAGCAGCTTGGCTGACATTGGGCCAGAGACCCAGTACTTC.

The chain links TRBV5-1 to TRBJ1-3; D not resolved. The V and J ends lost 4 bases and 0 bases respectively, with 11 bases between them. Germline V gene data show CDR1 as SGHRS and CDR2 as YFSETQ. This CDR3 has 15 amino acids. As DNA, the CDR3 is TGCGCCAGCAGCAAGGACGGGAGCTCTGGAAACACCATATATTTT. Translating gives CASSKDGSSGNTIYF.

The sample holds one count of this clone. This chain joins TRBV5-6 and TRBJ2-7, with D possibly being TRBD1 (5 bases). Between the trimmed V and J ends, which lost 1 base and 1 base, there was a span of 12 bases. In germline, CDR1 is SGHDT, CDR2 YYEEEE. CDR3 length equals 15 residues. This CDR3 is CASSLKGSPSYEQYF. In DNA form, the CDR3 reads TGTGCCAGCAGCTTGAAGGGGTCCCCATCCTACGAGCAGTACTTC. The full variable domain, rest sourced from reference TRBV5-6 and TRBJ2-7, is DAGVTQSPTHLIKTRGQQVTLRCSPKSGHDTVSWYQQALGQGPQFIFQYYEEEERQRGNFPDRFSGHQFPNYSSELNVNALLLGDSALYLCASSLKGSPSYEQYFGPGTRLTVT.

This chain links TRBV30 with TRBJ1-5, with D uncertain. Germline CDR1 and CDR2: GTSNPN and SVGIG (reference sequence). V was clipped by 0 bases and J by 3 bases, with 15 bases between them. CDR3 length: 16 amino acids. The CDR3: CAWSVGGAATNQPQHF. The CDR3 nucleotides are TGTGCCTGGAGTGTGGGTGGAGCCGCCACCAATCAGCCCCAGCATTTT. The full variable domain, completed using reference TRBV30 and TRBJ1-5, is SQTIHQWPATLVQPVGSPLSLECTVEGTSNPNLYWYRQAAGRGLQLLFYSVGIGQISSEVPQNLSASRPQDRQFILSSKKLLLSDSGFYLCAWSVGGAATNQPQHFGDGTRLSIL.

The rearrangement uses TRBV15 and TRBJ1-2, with 11 nucleotides matching TRBD1. Trimming cost V 3 bases and J 8 bases; bases outside gene matches: 11. Germline V gene data show CDR1 as LNHNV and CDR2 as YYDKDF (reference sequence). This CDR3 has 16 residues. The CDR3 DNA sequence: TGTGCCACCAGCAGTCGGACAGGGGGCGCCCTTGGCGGCTACACCTTC. Translation: CATSSRTGGALGGYTF. Based on the CDR3 plus reference TRBV15 and TRBJ1-2, the full variable domain is DAMVIQNPRYQVTQFGKPVTLSCSQTLNHNVMYWYQQKSSQAPKLLFHYYDKDFNNEADTPDNFQSRRPNTSFCFLDIRSPGLGDTAMYLCATSSRTGGALGGYTFGSGTRLTVV.

About this clone itself: An end of the junction does not agree with germline; a read error may underlie this. The chain is built from TRBV2 and TRBJ2-3; TRBD1 matches at 9 bases. CDR1 SNHLY and CDR2 FYNNEI come from the germline V gene. The CDR3 loop spans 14 amino acids. CDR3 DNA: TGTGCCAGCAGCGAAGGGACAGGGCCAGATACGCAGTATTTT. Protein: CASSEGTGPDTQYF. Using reference TRBV2 and TRBJ2-3 for the parts outside the CDR3, the full variable domain is EPEVTQTPSHQVTQMGQEVILRCVPISNHLYFYWYRQILGQKVEFLVSFYNNEISEKSEIFDDQFSVERPDGSNFTLKIRSTKLEDSAMYFCASSEGTGPDTQYFGPGTRLTVL.

The chain links TRBV7-9 to TRBJ1-1, with TRBD1 matching over 7 bases. V was clipped by 1 base and J by 5 bases; unmatched bases: 1. This CDR3 region has 13 residues. Germline lookup yields CDR1 SEHNR and CDR2 FQNEAQ (reference sequence). This CDR3 is CASSLGQGTEAFF. The CDR3 DNA is TGTGCCAGCAGCTTAGGACAGGGTACTGAAGCTTTCTTT.

The rearrangement joins TRBV19 to TRBJ2-5, with 10 bases identical to TRBD1. CDR1 and CDR2 (germline): LNHDA, SQIVND (reference sequence). This CDR3 region has 14 residues. V shed 3 bases, J shed 4 bases, and the junction held 2 bases outside the gene matches. CDR3 in DNA: TGTGCCAGTAGTATGACAGGGGGCGGAGAGACCCAGTACTTC. Translated, it gives CASSMTGGGETQYF. The whole variable domain, remainder taken from reference TRBV19 and TRBJ2-5, is DGGITQSPKYLFRKEGQNVTLSCEQNLNHDAMYWYRQDPGQGLRLIYYSQIVNDFQKGDIAEGYSVSREKKESFPLTVTSAQKNPTAFYLCASSMTGGGETQYFGPGTRLLVL.

The V gene is TRBV6-1, the J gene TRBJ2-2, with 14 nucleotides matching TRBD2. The CDR3 covers 16 residues. Trimming at V came to 4 bases and at J to 6 bases, leaving 4 bases not matched to a gene. From germline, CDR1 is MNHNS and CDR2 SASEGT. CDR3 nucleotide sequence: TGTGCCAGCAGTGGACTAGCGGGAGGGCCCGCCGGGGAGCTGTTTTTT. It is translated as CASSGLAGGPAGELFF.

The chain couples TRBV7-9 to TRBJ2-5; D might be TRBD2 (5 bases). V was trimmed by 3 bases and J by 4 bases, leaving 12 bases between them. Germline CDR1 reads SEHNR; CDR2 reads FQNEAQ (reference sequence). CDR3 length: 14 amino acids. CDR3 protein: CASSLPGLAETQYF. For the CDR3, the DNA is TGTGCCAGCAGCTTGCCCGGCCTAGCAGAGACCCAGTACTTC. Supplemented by reference TRBV7-9 and TRBJ2-5, the full variable domain reads DTGVSQNPRHKITKRGQNVTFRCDPISEHNRLYWYRQTLGQGPEFLTYFQNEAQLEKSRLLSDRFSAERPKGSFSTLEIQRTEQGDSAMYLCASSLPGLAETQYFGPGTRLLVL.

The gene calls are TRBV5-1 and TRBJ1-6, with D possibly matching TRBD1 (6 bases). CDR1 is SGHRS and CDR2 is YFSETQ in the germline V gene. With 2 bases removed from V and 8 bases from J, the gap between germline ends came to 8 bases. CDR3 size: 13 residues. The CDR3 sequence: CASSLHRDSPLHF. As DNA, the CDR3 is TGCGCCAGCAGCTTACACAGGGATTCACCCCTCCACTTT.

This chain joins TRBV9 and TRBJ2-3; 7 bases are a match to TRBD2. The CDR3 has 20 residues. CDR1 is SGDLS, CDR2 YYNGEE, per germline. After removal of 0 bases from V and 5 bases from J, the junction contained 21 bases not matched to a gene. The CDR3 DNA reads TGTGCCAGCAGCGTAGAGGGAGAGACCTGGGGAGGGCCCTCGATAGATACGCAGTATTTT. As protein: CASSVEGETWGGPSIDTQYF.

V gene TRBV19 combines with J gene TRBJ2-2; D gene unclear. Trimming removed 5 bases at V and 1 base at J, with 8 bases between. Germline V gives CDR1 LNHDA, CDR2 SQIVND (reference sequence). The length of the CDR3 is 14 residues. The CDR3 nucleotides are TGTGCCAGTAGTCGCGAGGAGAACACCGGGGAGCTGTTTTTT. Encoded protein: CASSREENTGELFF. The complete variable domain, with remaining parts taken from reference TRBV19 and TRBJ2-2, reads DGGITQSPKYLFRKEGQNVTLSCEQNLNHDAMYWYRQDPGQGLRLIYYSQIVNDFQKGDIAEGYSVSREKKESFPLTVTSAQKNPTAFYLCASSREENTGELFFGEGSRLTVL.

This clone came up once. The rearrangement links TRBV6-5 to TRBJ2-7; D ambiguous. CDR3 length: 13 amino acids. The ends were cut back, 7 bases at V and 6 bases at J, with 16 bases in the middle. The germline V gene encodes CDR1 MNHEY and CDR2 SVGAGI. CDR3 in amino acids: CASTQPGLSEQYF. CDR3 DNA sequence: TGTGCCAGCACCCAACCGGGTTTGAGCGAGCAGTACTTC.

In its sample, this clone was seen a few times. The chain joins TRBV5-4 to TRBJ2-1; 11 bases match TRBD2. The CDR3 sequence is 16 residues long. The ends lost 4 bases at V and 12 bases at J; junction bases unmatched: 15. Germline V lookup: CDR1 SGHNT, CDR2 YYREEE (reference sequence). The CDR3: CASSELLAGALTGQFF. The DNA of the CDR3 is TGTGCCAGCAGCGAATTACTAGCGGGAGCACTGACGGGGCAGTTCTTC.

A single count supports this clone. This chain uses TRBV2 with TRBJ2-5; D uncertain. The CDR3 totals 13 residues. CDR1 is SNHLY and CDR2 is FYNNEI in the germline V gene. V was cut by 6 bases and J by 3 bases, with 11 bases left in between. The chain's CDR3 is CASRRLREETQYF. The CDR3 region has the DNA TGTGCCAGCAGGCGGCTAAGAGAAGAGACCCAGTACTTC.

The chain uses TRBV7-3 and TRBJ2-1; no firm D call. Trimming left V 1 base short and J 10 bases short, with 14 bases between. The germline CDR1 and CDR2 sequences are SGHTA and FQGTGA. This CDR3 has 14 residues. The CDR3 nucleotides read TGTGCCAGCAGCTTAAGTTCAAGGCGGTCGGAGCAGTTCTTC. This codes for CASSLSSRRSEQFF. Complete variable domain (other parts from reference TRBV7-3 and TRBJ2-1): GAGVSQTPSNKVTEKGKYVELRCDPISGHTALYWYRQSLGQGPEFLIYFQGTGAADDSGLPNDRFFAVRPEGSVSTLKIQRTERGDSAVYLCASSLSSRRSEQFFGPGTRLTVL.

The chain is built from TRBV10-3 and TRBJ1-6; D is possibly TRBD1 (5 bases). V dropped 4 bases and J dropped 8 bases, with 6 bases sitting between them. Germline-derived CDR1 and CDR2 are ENHRY and SYGVKD. This CDR3 spans 12 amino acids. The CDR3 DNA reads TGTGCCATCAGTGCGGGGGATTCACCCCTCCACTTT. Amino acids: CAISAGDSPLHF.

The chain joins TRBV30 to TRBJ2-6; D might be TRBD2 (5 bases). CDR1 and CDR2 (germline): GTSNPN, SVGIG (reference sequence). The V end lost 0 bases, the J end lost 3 bases, and 9 bases lay between the germline ends. The CDR3 totals 15 residues. CDR3 DNA: TGTGCCTGGAGTGTGACGGGGTTTGGGGCCAACGTCCTGACTTTC. Amino acid sequence: CAWSVTGFGANVLTF.

The chain employs TRBV5-6 and TRBJ2-1, with 10 bases identical to TRBD2. Germline CDR1 is SGHDT and CDR2 is YYEEEE. Trimming cost V 4 bases and J 4 bases; bases outside gene matches: 14. This CDR3 is 18 amino acids long. This chain's CDR3 is CASSRRTSGIGNYNEQFF. CDR3 nucleotide sequence: TGTGCCAGCAGCCGAAGGACTAGCGGTATTGGGAATTACAATGAGCAGTTCTTC.

The V gene is TRBV7-2, the J gene TRBJ2-2; the match to TRBD2 covers 13 bases. Germline CDR1 SGHTA, CDR2 FQGNSA. V trimming: 4 bases; J trimming: 6 bases; junction bases outside the gene matches: 2. The CDR3 is 15 residues long. In DNA form, the CDR3 reads TGTGCCAGCAGCTACGGACTAGCGGGGGCCGGGGAGCTGTTTTTT. Protein: CASSYGLAGAGELFF. Full variable domain (missing parts from reference TRBV7-2 and TRBJ2-2): GAGVSQSPSNKVTEKGKDVELRCDPISGHTALYWYRQSLGQGLEFLIYFQGNSAPDKSGLPSDRFSAERTGGSVSTLTIQRTQQEDSAVYLCASSYGLAGAGELFFGEGSRLTVL.

This clone was counted a single time. This chain links TRBV5-6 with TRBJ2-1; TRBD2 aligns across 11 bases. This CDR3 is built from 16 residues. After removal of 4 bases from V and 8 bases from J, the junction contained 11 bases not matched to a gene. Per the germline V gene, CDR1 is SGHDT and CDR2 is YYEEEE. The CDR3 DNA is TGTGCCAGCAGCATCATAGCGGGGGGGTACTCGGATGAGCAGTTCTTC. Encoded protein: CASSIIAGGYSDEQFF.

The gene calls are TRBV29-1 and TRBJ1-2; perhaps TRBD1 as D (6 bases). Germline loops: CDR1 SQVTM, CDR2 ANQGSEA. This CDR3 contains 11 residues. The V end lost 3 bases, the J end lost 8 bases, and 10 bases lay between the germline ends. This CDR3 reads CSVEVRGGYTF. CDR3 bases: TGCAGCGTTGAGGTCAGGGGAGGCTACACCTTC.

V gene TRBV5-4 combines with J gene TRBJ1-1; 10 bases are a match to TRBD1. V was clipped by 4 bases and J by 7 bases; unmatched bases: 4. The V gene's germline CDR1 is SGHNT and CDR2 YYREEE (reference sequence). This CDR3 comprises 13 residues. CDR3 sequence reads: CASSKDRGFEAFF. The CDR3 DNA is TGTGCCAGCAGCAAGGACAGGGGGTTTGAAGCTTTCTTT.

The chain has TRBV19 and TRBJ2-5, with 8 bases matching TRBD2. J was trimmed by 4 bases and V by 3 bases; bases with no gene match: 7. Germline values: CDR1 LNHDA, CDR2 SQIVND (reference sequence). The CDR3 covers 15 residues. The CDR3 spells CASSIGPGLGETQYF. CDR3 nucleotides: TGTGCCAGTAGTATCGGACCGGGACTAGGAGAGACCCAGTACTTC.

The DNA for the CDR3 is TGTGCCTCGCCGGGGCAACAGGGGGCGCATGGCTACACCTTC. It yields the protein CASPGQQGAHGYTF. V and J are TRBV30 and TRBJ1-2; TRBD1 matches at 9 bases. The V gene end was trimmed by 7 bases and the J gene end by 6 bases; junction bases not matched to a gene: 12. The CDR3 length is 14 residues. CDR1 and CDR2 (germline): GTSNPN, SVGIG (reference sequence).

V is TRBV25-1 and J is TRBJ1-2; 9 bases agree with TRBD1. Trimming cost V 7 bases and J 0 bases; bases outside gene matches: 9. The CDR3 spans 16 residues. The germline V gene has CDR1 MGHDK and CDR2 SYGVNS. The CDR3 DNA sequence: TGTGCCAGCAAGGGACAGGGCGCGTTAACTAACTATGGCTACACCTTC. Translation: CASKGQGALTNYGYTF.